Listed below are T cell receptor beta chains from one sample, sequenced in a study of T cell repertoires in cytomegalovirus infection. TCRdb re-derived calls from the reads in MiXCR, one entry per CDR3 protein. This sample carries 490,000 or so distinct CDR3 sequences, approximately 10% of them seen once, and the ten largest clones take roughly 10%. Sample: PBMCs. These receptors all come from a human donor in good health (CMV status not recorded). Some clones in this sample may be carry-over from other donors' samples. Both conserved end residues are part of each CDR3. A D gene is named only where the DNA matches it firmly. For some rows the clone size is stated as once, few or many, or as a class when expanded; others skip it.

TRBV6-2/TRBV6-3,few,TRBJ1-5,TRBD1,CASSRDRGTQHF,TGTGCCAGCAGTAGAGACAGGGGCACCCAGCATTTT
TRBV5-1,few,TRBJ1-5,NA,CASSLERGDNQPQHF,TGCGCCAGCAGCTTGGAAAGGGGTGACAATCAGCCCCAGCATTTT
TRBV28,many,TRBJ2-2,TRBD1,CASSSPGQGSGELFF,TGTGCCAGCAGTAGCCCGGGACAGGGGTCCGGGGAGCTGTTTTTT
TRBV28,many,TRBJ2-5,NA,CASSSPPPVGETQYF,TGTGCCAGCAGTTCCCCCCCACCGGTCGGGGAGACCCAGTACTTC
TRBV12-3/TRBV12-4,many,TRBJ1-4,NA,CASSPVGREEKLFF,TGTGCCAGCAGTCCAGTGGGACGGGAGGAAAAACTGTTTTTT
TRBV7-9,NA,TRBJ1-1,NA,CASSATTRGVTEAFF,TGTGCCAGCAGCGCCACGACGCGAGGGGTCACTGAAGCTTTCTTT
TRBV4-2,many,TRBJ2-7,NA,CASSQDLTGSSYEQYF,TGTGCCAGCAGCCAAGATCTAACAGGGAGCTCCTACGAGCAGTACTTC
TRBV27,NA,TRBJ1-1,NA,CASISGPPNTEAFF,TGTGCCAGCATTTCCGGGCCTCCGAACACTGAAGCTTTCTTT
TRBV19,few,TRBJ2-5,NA,CASSNSGGETQYF,TGTGCCAGTAGTAATTCCGGGGGAGAGACCCAGTACTTC
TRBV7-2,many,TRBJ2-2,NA,CASSLIQSGELFF,TGTGCCAGCAGCTTAATCCAGTCCGGGGAGCTGTTTTTT
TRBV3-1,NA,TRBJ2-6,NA,CASSQWGQNSGANVLTF,TGTGCCAGCAGCCAATGGGGGCAGAACTCTGGGGCCAACGTCCTGACTTTC
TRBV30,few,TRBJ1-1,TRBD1,CAWSVTGGLTEAFF,TGTGCCTGGAGTGTTACAGGGGGACTTACTGAAGCTTTCTTT
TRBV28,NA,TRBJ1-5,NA,CASAGQLNQPQHF,TGTGCCAGTGCTGGACAGCTCAATCAGCCCCAGCATTTT
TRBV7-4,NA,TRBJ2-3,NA,CASTFASSRTDTQYF,TGTGCCAGCACCTTCGCCAGCAGTCGCACAGATACGCAGTATTTT
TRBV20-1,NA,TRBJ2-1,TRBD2,CSARYRRGGQNEQFF,TGCAGTGCTAGATACCGGCGGGGGGGTCAGAATGAGCAGTTCTTC
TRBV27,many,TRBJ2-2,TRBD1,CASSIGQGAGGELFF,TGTGCCAGCAGTATCGGACAGGGGGCTGGCGGGGAGCTGTTTTTT
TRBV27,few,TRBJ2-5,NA,CASSLRGIETQYF,TGTGCCAGCAGCCTTCGGGGGATCGAGACCCAGTACTTC
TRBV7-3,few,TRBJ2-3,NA,CASSLRRRESTDTQYF,TGTGCCAGCAGCTTAAGGCGACGGGAGAGCACAGATACGCAGTATTTT
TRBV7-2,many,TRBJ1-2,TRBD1,CASSLDRGLYGYTF,TGTGCCAGCAGCTTAGACAGGGGCCTGTATGGCTACACCTTC
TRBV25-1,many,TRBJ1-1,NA,CASRETTGGATEAFF,TGTGCCAGCAGAGAAACCACTGGAGGGGCCACTGAAGCTTTCTTT
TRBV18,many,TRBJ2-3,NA,CASSSENSDTQYF,TGTGCCAGCTCCTCGGAAAACTCAGATACGCAGTATTTT
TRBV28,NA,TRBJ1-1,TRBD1,CASSLRTGVGEAFF,TGTGCCAGCAGTTTACGAACAGGGGTCGGGGAAGCTTTCTTT
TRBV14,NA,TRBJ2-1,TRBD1,CASSQGYWTGAHEQFF,TGTGCCAGCAGCCAAGGATATTGGACAGGGGCCCATGAGCAGTTCTTC
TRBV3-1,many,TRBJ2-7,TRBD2,CASSQGTSGTYEQYF,TGTGCCAGCAGCCAAGGGACTAGCGGGACTTACGAGCAGTACTTC
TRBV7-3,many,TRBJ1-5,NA,CASSLTGGYNQPQHF,TGTGCCAGCAGCTTAACGGGGGGTTACAATCAGCCCCAGCATTTT
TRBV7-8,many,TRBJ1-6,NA,CASSLAGGGSNSPLHF,TGTGCCAGCAGCTTAGCTGGCGGGGGATCCAATTCACCCCTCCACTTT
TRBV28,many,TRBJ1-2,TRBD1,CASSPGTGVYGYTF,TGTGCCAGCAGTCCCGGGACAGGGGTCTATGGCTACACCTTC
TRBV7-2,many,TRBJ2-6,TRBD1,CASSPSWVGTGFSGANVLTF,TGTGCCAGCAGCCCCAGCTGGGTCGGGACAGGGTTCTCTGGGGCCAACGTCCTGACTTTC
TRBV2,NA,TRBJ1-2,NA,CASRGYTYGYTF,TGTGCCTCCAGGGGTTACACTTATGGCTACACCTTC
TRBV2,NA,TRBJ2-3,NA,CASSEGIGTDTQYF,TGTGCCAGCAGTGAAGGGATAGGCACAGATACGCAGTATTTT
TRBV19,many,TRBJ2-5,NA,CASSSRIRETQYF,TGTGCCAGTAGTTCCAGGATCCGGGAGACCCAGTACTTC
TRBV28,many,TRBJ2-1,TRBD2,CASSLSNGAGAGGQLDEQFF,TGTGCCAGCAGTTTATCGAACGGGGCAGGAGCGGGAGGACAACTGGATGAGCAGTTCTTC
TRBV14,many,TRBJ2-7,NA,CASSLGTPVAYEQYF,TGTGCCAGCAGCCTCGGGACTCCCGTGGCGTACGAGCAGTACTTC
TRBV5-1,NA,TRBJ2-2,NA,CASSRMQGGHTGELFF,TGCGCCAGCAGCCGGATGCAAGGAGGTCACACCGGGGAGCTGTTTTTT
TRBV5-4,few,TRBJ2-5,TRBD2,CASSFAGVEETQYF,TGTGCCAGCAGCTTCGCGGGAGTCGAGGAGACCCAGTACTTC
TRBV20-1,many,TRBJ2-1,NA,CSASRGASYNEQFF,TGCAGTGCTAGCCGGGGGGCATCCTACAATGAGCAGTTCTTC
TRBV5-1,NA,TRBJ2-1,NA,CASSLWPGNEQFF,TGCGCCAGCAGCTTGTGGCCGGGCAATGAGCAGTTCTTC
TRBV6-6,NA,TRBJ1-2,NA,CASSMQVAYGYTF,TGTGCCAGCAGTATGCAGGTTGCCTATGGCTACACCTTC
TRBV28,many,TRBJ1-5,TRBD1,CASSPWDFKRDRVGQPQHF,TGTGCCAGCAGTCCCTGGGACTTTAAGAGGGACAGGGTGGGTCAGCCCCAGCATTTT
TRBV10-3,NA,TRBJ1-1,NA,CAISEPGGYTEAFF,TGTGCCATCAGTGAGCCGGGCGGATACACTGAAGCTTTCTTT
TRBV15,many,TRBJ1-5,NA,CATSRDRAVNQPQHF,TGTGCCACCAGCAGAGATCGTGCAGTCAATCAGCCCCAGCATTTT
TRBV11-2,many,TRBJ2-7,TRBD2,CASSLSGLAGGEQYF,TGTGCCAGCAGCTTAAGTGGTCTAGCGGGAGGAGAGCAGTACTTC
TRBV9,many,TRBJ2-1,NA,CASSVGGGRAPYNEQFF,TGTGCCAGCAGCGTAGGAGGGGGGAGGGCCCCCTACAATGAGCAGTTCTTC
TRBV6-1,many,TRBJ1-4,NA,CASIGENEKLFF,TGTGCCAGCATCGGGGAGAATGAAAAACTGTTTTTT
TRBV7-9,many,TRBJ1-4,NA,CAARAGNNEKLFF,TGTGCCGCGAGGGCGGGAAATAATGAAAAACTGTTTTTT
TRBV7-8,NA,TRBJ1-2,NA,CASSSGHPNYGYTF,TGTGCCAGCAGCTCAGGACATCCTAACTATGGCTACACCTTC
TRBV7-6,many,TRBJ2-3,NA,CASSQVPPDTQYF,TGTGCCAGCAGCCAGGTCCCCCCAGATACGCAGTATTTT
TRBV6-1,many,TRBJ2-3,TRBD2,CASSYSGASTDTQYF,TGTGCCAGCAGCTATAGCGGGGCCTCCACAGATACGCAGTATTTT
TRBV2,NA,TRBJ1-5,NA,CASSEEGGQPQHF,TGTGCCAGCAGTGAAGAGGGAGGCCAGCCCCAGCATTTT
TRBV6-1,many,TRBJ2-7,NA,CASQDSPYEQYF,TGTGCCAGCCAGGACAGCCCCTACGAGCAGTACTTC
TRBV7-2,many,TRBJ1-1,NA,CASSLEVRIENTEAFF,TGTGCCAGCAGCTTAGAAGTCCGTATCGAGAACACTGAAGCTTTCTTT